Each of the 6 T cell receptor beta chains below was sequenced from the same sample in a study of blood T cell repertoires in COVID-19 (dated by TCRdb to between 2020 and 2021). The library was prepared using the immunoSEQ multiplex PCR assay. TCRdb took over this immuneACCESS table, retaining in-frame rearrangements with V and J assigned. Such tables are incomplete; in checked studies, under half of the missing clones stem from an unresolved V gene, and the remainder is unexplained. In this sample the table shows hundreds of thousands of clones, about 90% of which occur a single time. The ten largest clonotypes hold about 2% of the sample. The source material was peripheral blood. The receptors originated from a woman in her sixties or seventies with COVID-19, enrolled during active disease.

This sequence joins TRBV15 and TRBJ2-2; no clear D. This CDR3 has 16 amino acids. V lost 2 bases and J 0 bases, leaving 10 bases between the germline ends. From germline, CDR1 is LNHNV and CDR2 YYDKDF (reference sequence). CDR3 in DNA: TGTGCCACCAGCAGAAGACTGTCCACGAACACCGGGGAGCTGTTTTTT. Protein sequence: CATSRRLSTNTGELFF.

The rearrangement uses TRBV6-5 and TRBJ2-7, with 9 bases fitting TRBD1. Germline CDR1 reads MNHEY; CDR2 reads SVGAGI. V shed 6 bases, J shed 5 bases, and the junction held 8 bases outside the gene matches. This CDR3 spans 14 amino acids. The CDR3 loop is CASRAGTGHNEQYF. CDR3 bases: TGTGCCAGCAGGGCCGGGACAGGGCACAACGAGCAGTACTTC.

This chain links TRBV2 with TRBJ1-4; TRBD1 aligns across 9 bases. V lost 6 bases and J lost 7; bases outside the gene matches: 6. Germline V gives CDR1 SNHLY, CDR2 FYNNEI. The CDR3 runs 14 residues. The CDR3 loop is CASREQGAREKLFF. The CDR3 region has the DNA TGTGCCAGCAGGGAACAGGGGGCGCGTGAAAAACTGTTTTTT.

The chain is built from TRBV3-1 (or the pseudogene TRBV3-2) and TRBJ2-6; 9 bases agree with TRBD1. Per the germline V gene, CDR1 is LGHDT and CDR2 is YNNKEL (reference sequence). V dropped 4 bases and J dropped 0; count of bases not matched to a gene: 7. The CDR3 length is 18 residues. CDR3 sequence: CASSPGTGTLSGANVLTF. CDR3 DNA: TGTGCCAGCAGCCCTGGGACAGGGACCCTCTCTGGGGCCAACGTCCTGACTTTC.

The chain employs TRBV6-6 and TRBJ2-7; maybe TRBD2 (6 bases). There are 15 residues in the CDR3. Germline V CDR1 and CDR2: MNHNY, SVGAGI (reference sequence). Trimming left V 2 bases short and J 2 bases short, with 13 bases between. The CDR3 spells CASSYKQEGPYEQYF. The CDR3 bases are TGTGCCAGCAGTTACAAACAGGAGGGGCCCTACGAGCAGTACTTC.

The genes are TRBV5-1 and TRBJ2-1, with 10 bases matching TRBD1. V shed 2 bases and J 7 bases; nucleotides not matched to a gene: 12. CDR1 is SGHRS and CDR2 is YFSETQ in the germline V gene. The CDR3 contains 17 residues. CDR3 coding DNA: TGCGCCAGCAGCTTATGGGGTTCGGGACAGGGGATGAATGAGCAGTTCTTC. Translating gives CASSLWGSGQGMNEQFF.